The 20 T cell receptor beta chains below come from one sample, sequenced in a study of blood T cell repertoires in COVID-19. The assay was immunoSEQ multiplex PCR, and TCRdb's table has in-frame clones only and misses some. The data hold approximately 470,000 clones, with around 87% observed a single time. Sequenced sample: PBMCs or T cells enriched from blood (not recorded which). These TCRs come from a woman between 18 and 30 years old who had recovered from COVID-19.

This clone was counted only a few times. The chain has TRBV5-1 and TRBJ2-2; tentative D call: TRBD2 (6 bases). CDR3 length equals 14 residues. Trimming stripped 0 bases from V and 8 bases from J, with 11 bases between. The germline gives CDR1 SGHRS, CDR2 YFSETQ. The CDR3 DNA sequence: TGCGCCAGCAGCTTGGCCACGGGGGTAGGGGAGCTGTTTTTT. Its protein product is CASSLATGVGELFF.

The V gene is TRBV24-1, the J gene TRBJ2-1; maybe TRBD2 (6 bases). CDR1 and CDR2 (germline): KGHDR, SFDVKD. With 9 bases removed from V and 11 bases from J, the gap between germline ends came to 13 bases. The CDR3 totals 11 residues. CDR3 nucleotide sequence: TGTGCCACCGGGCGGGGAAATAAGCAGTTCTTC. Translating gives CATGRGNKQFF.

The V call is TRBV30, the J call TRBJ1-5; TRBD1 is a possible D gene (5 bases). The CDR3 length is 14 residues. CDR1 is GTSNPN, CDR2 SVGIG, per germline (reference sequence). Trimming took 5 bases from V and 0 from J, leaving 11 bases between them. The CDR3: CAWGRDSSNQPQHF. The CDR3, as DNA: TGTGCCTGGGGCAGGGACTCTAGCAATCAGCCCCAGCATTTT.

The J gene is TRBJ1-2, the V gene TRBV27, with 9 bases fitting TRBD1. The CDR3 has 13 residues. CDR1 is MNHEY, CDR2 SMNVEV, per germline (reference sequence). The V gene end was trimmed by 6 bases and the J gene end by 6 bases; junction bases not matched to a gene: 5. The CDR3 sequence is CASRYRDRDGYTF. The CDR3 coding sequence is TGTGCCAGCAGGTACCGGGACAGGGATGGCTACACCTTC.

This sequence joins TRBV30 and TRBJ2-6; 10 bases line up with TRBD1. The germline CDR1 and CDR2 sequences are GTSNPN and SVGIG (reference sequence). Germline trimming cut 5 bases from V and 0 bases from J; bases unmatched to any gene: 4. CDR3 length equals 16 residues. CDR3 residues: CAWGGQGSSGANVLTF. In DNA form, the CDR3 reads TGTGCCTGGGGGGGACAGGGGAGCTCTGGGGCCAACGTCCTGACTTTC.

The chain uses TRBV6-2 or TRBV6-3 and TRBJ2-1; D ambiguous. The CDR3 is 15 amino acids. Germline lookup yields CDR1 MNHEY and CDR2 SVGEGT. Deletions cut 2 bases from V and 7 bases from J, with 15 bases between. Here the CDR3 reads CASSYRSTYRNEQFF. The DNA for the CDR3 is TGTGCCAGCAGTTACCGTTCCACCTATCGAAATGAGCAGTTCTTC.

The chain combines TRBV28 with TRBJ1-1, with 7 bases identical to TRBD1. J gave up 3 bases and V 8 bases, and 12 bases lay outside the gene matches. The CDR3 is made up of 15 amino acids. Per germline, CDR1 MDHEN and CDR2 SYDVKM. CDR3 bases: TGTGCCAGCTGGGCGACGACAGGGTATGACACTGAAGCTTTCTTT. Residues: CASWATTGYDTEAFF.

The chain has TRBV5-1 and TRBJ2-7, with D possibly TRBD1 on 6 matching bases. The CDR3 has 11 amino acids. Germline CDR1 SGHRS, CDR2 YFSETQ. Trimming took off 9 bases at V and 3 bases at J, with 10 bases between the two ends. The CDR3 reads CAKDRDYEQYF. DNA for the CDR3: TGCGCCAAGGACAGAGACTACGAGCAGTACTTC.

The chain carries TRBV5-5 and TRBJ2-3; unclear D gene. The germline gives CDR1 SGHKS, CDR2 YYEKEE (reference sequence). V lost 4 bases and J 0 bases, leaving 18 bases between the germline ends. The CDR3 length is 17 residues. The CDR3 region has the DNA TGTGCCAGCAGCCCTAGAAATTCACTTTTCAGCACAGATACGCAGTATTTT. Encoded protein: CASSPRNSLFSTDTQYF.

The J gene is TRBJ1-1, the V gene TRBV7-9; D might be TRBD1 (6 bases). V lost 6 bases and J 5 bases, leaving 16 bases between the germline ends. The CDR3 is 14 residues long. Looked up from germline, CDR1 is SEHNR and CDR2 is FQNEAQ (reference sequence). CDR3 coding DNA: TGTGCCAGCAGTCGATCAGGGGAAGGGACTGAAGCTTTCTTT. Translated, it gives CASSRSGEGTEAFF.

The rearrangement uses TRBV2 and TRBJ2-3; weak D call: TRBD2 (5 bases). V was pared by 7 bases and J by 2 bases, with 13 bases between. The CDR3 is 14 residues long. CDR1 SNHLY and CDR2 FYNNEI come from the germline V gene. In nucleotides, the CDR3 is TGTGCCAGCACCCCCGGACTGATCACAGATACGCAGTATTTT. It codes for CASTPGLITDTQYF.

The gene calls are TRBV15 and TRBJ2-1; 10 positions agree with TRBD2. The germline V gene has CDR1 LNHNV and CDR2 YYDKDF (reference sequence). V trimming: 0 bases; J trimming: 8 bases; junction bases outside the gene matches: 10. The CDR3 is 17 amino acids. In DNA form, the CDR3 reads TGTGCCACCAGCAGAGATCCACCAGCGGGGGGGCGGGATGAGCAGTTCTTC. Its protein product is CATSRDPPAGGRDEQFF.

This clone appeared a single time. The rearrangement joins TRBV12-5 to TRBJ2-7, with a possible D match to TRBD1 (5 bases). The CDR3 length is 17 residues. Germline lookup yields CDR1 LGHNT and CDR2 FRNRAP. Between the trimmed V and J ends, which lost 0 bases and 0 bases, there was a span of 15 bases. CDR3 loop: CASGLVREQASSYEQYF. The CDR3 nucleotides are TGTGCTAGTGGTTTGGTAAGGGAACAGGCGAGCTCCTACGAGCAGTACTTC.

This chain uses TRBV9 with TRBJ2-7; TRBD1 is a possible D gene (5 bases). The CDR3 contains 15 residues. In germline, CDR1 is SGDLS, CDR2 YYNGEE. Trimming pared 3 bases from V and 3 bases from J, leaving 16 bases between. CDR3 amino acids: CASSEGAGPYYEQYF. In DNA, the CDR3 is TGTGCCAGCAGCGAAGGGGCAGGGCCCTACTACGAGCAGTACTTC.

The chain carries TRBV29-1 and TRBJ1-2; 7 nucleotides line up with TRBD1. CDR1 is SQVTM and CDR2 is ANQGSEA in the germline V gene. This CDR3 comprises 14 residues. Germline trimming cut 8 bases from V and 3 bases from J; bases unmatched to any gene: 12. The CDR3 here is CSIFTGQGDYGYTF. In nucleotides, the CDR3 is TGCAGCATTTTCACAGGGCAGGGGGACTATGGCTACACCTTC.

This sequence joins TRBV2 and TRBJ2-1; D not certain. Germline CDR1 is SNHLY and CDR2 is FYNNEI. Trimming cost V 1 base and J 8 bases, with 6 bases left between them. This CDR3 has 12 amino acids. The DNA of the CDR3 is TGTGCCAGCAGTGAAGGGCCTGATGAGCAGTTCTTC. It yields the protein CASSEGPDEQFF.

This chain connects TRBV5-4 to TRBJ1-1; 7 bases match TRBD1. The trim removed 6 bases at V and 5 bases at J, leaving 10 bases unmatched. CDR1 SGHNT and CDR2 YYREEE come from the germline V gene (reference sequence). This CDR3 has 14 amino acids. The CDR3 coding sequence is TGTGCCAGCACCCAAGAAAGGGGGCGGACTGAAGCTTTCTTT. Its translation: CASTQERGRTEAFF.

V is TRBV12-3 or TRBV12-4 and J is TRBJ1-1; D call uncertain. This CDR3 region has 13 residues. The V and J ends lost 7 bases and 2 bases respectively, with 11 bases between them. The CDR3 DNA sequence: TGTGCCAGCACCCCTGGGAGAAACACTGAAGCTTTCTTT. Translated: CASTPGRNTEAFF.

CDR3 coding DNA: TGTGCCAGTAGTACAATCTCCACAGGGATTAGTGGCTACACCTTC. It translates to CASSTISTGISGYTF. The chain combines TRBV19 with TRBJ1-2; TRBD1 is a possible D gene (6 bases). V gave up 4 bases and J gave up 7 bases, with 19 bases separating them. Germline CDR1 is LNHDA and CDR2 is SQIVND (reference sequence). The CDR3 is 15 residues long.

The chain links TRBV11-2 to TRBJ2-2, with D hard to call. This CDR3 region has 13 residues. V lost 1 base and J lost 6, with 6 bases in between. Per germline, CDR1 SGHAT and CDR2 FQNNGV. The CDR3 is CASSLAVSGELFF. The CDR3 bases are TGTGCCAGCAGCTTAGCTGTTTCCGGGGAGCTGTTTTTT.